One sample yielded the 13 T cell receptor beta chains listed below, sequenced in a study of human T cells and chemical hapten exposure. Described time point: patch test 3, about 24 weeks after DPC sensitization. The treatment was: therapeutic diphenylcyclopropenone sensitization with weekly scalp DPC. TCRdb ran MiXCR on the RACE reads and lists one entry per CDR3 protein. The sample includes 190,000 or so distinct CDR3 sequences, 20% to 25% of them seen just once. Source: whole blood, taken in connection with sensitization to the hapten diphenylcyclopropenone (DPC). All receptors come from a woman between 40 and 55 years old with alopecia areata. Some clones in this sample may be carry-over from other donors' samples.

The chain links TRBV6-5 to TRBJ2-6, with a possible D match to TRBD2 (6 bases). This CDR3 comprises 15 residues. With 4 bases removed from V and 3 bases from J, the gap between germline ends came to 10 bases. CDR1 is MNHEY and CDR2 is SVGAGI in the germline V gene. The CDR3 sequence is CASSLGTHGANVLTF. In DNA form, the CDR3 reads TGTGCCAGCAGTTTAGGGACTCATGGGGCCAACGTCCTGACTTTC.

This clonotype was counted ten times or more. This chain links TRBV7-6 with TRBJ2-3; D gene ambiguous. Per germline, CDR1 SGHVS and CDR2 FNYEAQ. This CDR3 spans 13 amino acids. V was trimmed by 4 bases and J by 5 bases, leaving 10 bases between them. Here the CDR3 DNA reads TGTGCCAGCAGCTGGATCGCGGTAGATACGCAGTATTTT. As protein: CASSWIAVDTQYF.

The CDR3 DNA reads TGTGCCAGCAGAGGCGGACTAGACTACGAGCAGTACTTC. Translated: CASRGGLDYEQYF. This chain connects TRBV6-1 to TRBJ2-7, with 7 bases that match TRBD2. V shed 6 bases and J 3 bases; nucleotides not matched to a gene: 5. This CDR3 region has 13 residues. Germline lookup yields CDR1 MNHNS and CDR2 SASEGT.

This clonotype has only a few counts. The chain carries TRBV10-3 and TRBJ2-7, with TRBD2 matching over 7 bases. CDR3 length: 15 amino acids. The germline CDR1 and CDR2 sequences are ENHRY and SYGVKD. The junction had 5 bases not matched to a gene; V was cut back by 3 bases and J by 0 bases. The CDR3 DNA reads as TGTGCCATCAGTGAATCTAGCGGCTCCTCCTACGAGCAGTACTTC. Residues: CAISESSGSSYEQYF.

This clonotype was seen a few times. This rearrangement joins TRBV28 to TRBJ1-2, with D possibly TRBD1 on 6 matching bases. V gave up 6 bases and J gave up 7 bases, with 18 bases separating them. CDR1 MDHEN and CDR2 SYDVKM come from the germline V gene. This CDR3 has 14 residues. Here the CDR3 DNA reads TGTGCCAGCAGCTCCACACAGGGAGAGGGTGGCTACACCTTC. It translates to CASSSTQGEGGYTF.

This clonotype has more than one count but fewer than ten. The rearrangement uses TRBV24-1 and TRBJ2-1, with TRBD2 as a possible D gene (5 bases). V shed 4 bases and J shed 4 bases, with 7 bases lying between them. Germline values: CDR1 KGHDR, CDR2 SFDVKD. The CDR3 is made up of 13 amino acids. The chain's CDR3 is CATSERGYNEQFF. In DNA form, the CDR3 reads TGTGCCACCAGTGAAAGAGGGTACAATGAGCAGTTCTTC.

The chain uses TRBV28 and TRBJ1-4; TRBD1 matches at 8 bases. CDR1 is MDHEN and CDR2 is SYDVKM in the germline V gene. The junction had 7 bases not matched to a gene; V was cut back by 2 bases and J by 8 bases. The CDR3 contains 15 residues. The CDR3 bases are TGTGCCAGCAGTTTACCTGGACAGGGAGGCGAAAAACTGTTTTTT. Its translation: CASSLPGQGGEKLFF.

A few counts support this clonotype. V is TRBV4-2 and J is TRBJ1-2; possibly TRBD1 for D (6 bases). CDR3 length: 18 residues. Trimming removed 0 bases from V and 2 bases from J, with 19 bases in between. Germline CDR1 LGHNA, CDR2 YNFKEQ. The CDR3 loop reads CASSQELARTETNYGYTF. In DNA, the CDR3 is TGTGCCAGCAGCCAAGAACTAGCACGGACAGAAACCAACTATGGCTACACCTTC.

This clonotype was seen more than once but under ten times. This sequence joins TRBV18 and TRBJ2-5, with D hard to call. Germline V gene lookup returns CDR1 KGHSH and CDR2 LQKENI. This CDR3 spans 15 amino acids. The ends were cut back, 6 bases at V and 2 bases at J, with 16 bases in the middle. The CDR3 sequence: CASSDYLASQETQYF. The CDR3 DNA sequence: TGTGCCAGCTCGGATTATCTGGCGTCTCAAGAGACCCAGTACTTC.

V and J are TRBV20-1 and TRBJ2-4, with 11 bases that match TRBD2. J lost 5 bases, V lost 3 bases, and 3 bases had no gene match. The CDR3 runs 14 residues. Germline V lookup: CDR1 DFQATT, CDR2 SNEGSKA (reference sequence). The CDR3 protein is CSARGLAVENIQYF. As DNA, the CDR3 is TGCAGTGCTAGGGGACTAGCGGTGGAAAACATTCAGTACTTC.

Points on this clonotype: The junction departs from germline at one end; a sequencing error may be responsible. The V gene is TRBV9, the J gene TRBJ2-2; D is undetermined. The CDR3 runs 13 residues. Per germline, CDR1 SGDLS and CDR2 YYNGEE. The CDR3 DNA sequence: TGTGTCAGCAGCTCCGAGAACACCGGGGAGCTGTTTTTT. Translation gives CVSSSENTGELFF. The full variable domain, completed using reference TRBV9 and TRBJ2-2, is DSGVTQTPKHLITATGQRVTLRCSPRSGDLSVYWYQQSLDQGLQFLIQYYNGEERAKGNILERFSAQQFPDLHSELNLSSLELGDSALYFCVSSSENTGELFFGEGSRLTVL.

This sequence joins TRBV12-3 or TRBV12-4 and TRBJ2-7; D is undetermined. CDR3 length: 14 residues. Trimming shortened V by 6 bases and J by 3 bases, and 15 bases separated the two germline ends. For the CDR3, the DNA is TGTGCCAGCAGGGCCCAGAGCCTAAACTACGAGCAGTACTTC. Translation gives CASRAQSLNYEQYF.

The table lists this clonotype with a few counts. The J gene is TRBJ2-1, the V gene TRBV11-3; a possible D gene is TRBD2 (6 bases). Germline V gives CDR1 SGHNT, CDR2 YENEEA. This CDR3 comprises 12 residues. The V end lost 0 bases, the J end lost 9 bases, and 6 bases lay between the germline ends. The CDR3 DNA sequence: TGTGCCAGCAGCTTAGACGGGGGTGAGCAGTTCTTC. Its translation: CASSLDGGEQFF.